This TCR beta chain originates from a study of CD8+ T cells in alopecia areata (dated by TCRdb to about 2018). With respect to the entire study: The treated patients, all with moderate-to-severe alopecia areata, were enrolled in an open-label pilot trial of oral tofacitinib given at 5 to 10 mg twice daily. Patients received tofacitinib for 6 to 18 months and were then followed off drug for 6 months to check for delayed response and recurrence. immunoSEQ multiplex PCR using 35 Vbeta forward primers and 13 Jbeta reverse primers was used to amplify TCRbeta CDR3 regions. Clonality in the scalp was compared among normal scalp (n=4), patchy alopecia areata scalp (n=8), and alopecia totalis/universalis scalp (n=8). Disease severity in treated patients was measured with the SALT score, which quantifies the percentage of affected scalp surface area. In both human patients and the C3H/HeJ mouse model, the study applied high-throughput TCRbeta sequencing to look at T cell clonal expansion in alopecia areata. In humans, TCRbeta sequencing was performed on scalp tissue and on sorted CD4+ and CD8+ peripheral blood T cells from healthy controls and from patients with patchy or totalis/universalis alopecia areata. RNA was extracted with the PAXgene miRNA kit for fixed scalp, the miRNeasy kit for PBMCs, and the RNeasy kit for mouse skin. Patients on tofacitinib were biopsied at baseline and after 4 and 24 weeks of treatment, and several of the patients also had a later scalp biopsy.

Concerning this clone: The target of this receptor is not known. Per-base quality was not reported, and no clone a single base away is much larger than it.

The method was the immunoSEQ multiplex PCR assay. RNA was extracted from all samples and reverse transcribed into cDNA, which served as template for TCR sequencing. SuperScript III was used for first-strand cDNA synthesis, primed with a 2:1 mix of oligo-dT and random hexamers. A synthetic immune receptor repertoire was used to measure amplification bias, and any remaining bias was corrected computationally. On the authors' methods: Raw reads were preprocessed to remove errors, and CDR3 was defined according to IMGT conventions as the region from the conserved cysteine to phenylalanine. Clonality was computed by normalizing Shannon entropy by log2 of the number of productive unique TCRs and subtracting the result from 1. CD4 or CD8 identity of scalp clones was inferred by cross-referencing scalp TCRbeta sequences with sorted blood CD4 and CD8 repertoires. TCRdb carries this immuneACCESS record with in-frame sequences only. Its versions omit some clonotypes, under half of them owing to an unresolved V gene in the studies checked, with the rest unexplained. D and trimming come from the DNA, and the V and J calls and clone size come from that table. The sample table contains fewer than 150,000 clones; only one count was recorded for approximately 55% of them. Approximately 3.6% of the sample lies in the top ten.

Study-wide findings and limitations: Tofacitinib significantly decreased scalp clonality and the number of expanded CD8+ clones among the top 100 scalp clones. TCR sequences shared between patients were less clear than in mice, possibly partly because of HLA diversity in the patient population. Scalp TCR repertoire analysis is complicated because resident alphabeta T cells in normal human skin are also sequenced, whereas mouse skin is dominated by gammadelta T cells. During tofacitinib treatment, many expanded lesional clones stuck around in both scalp and blood, and this persistence may partly explain why relapse happens after treatment is stopped. Compared with normal scalp, lesional scalp, particularly in alopecia totalis/universalis, had higher clonality and more expanded CD8+ clones, which suggests antigenic drive. The treated cohort was small, with a single nonresponder, so links between baseline CD8+ expansion and response need larger studies.

V is clipped by 5 bases and J by 7 bases, and the sequence between their germline boundaries is 10 bases long. The CDR3 covers 11 residues, taking in both the cysteine and the phenylalanine. Just CDR3 DNA is preserved here, 33 bases in frame from base 1. Via the germline V gene, CDR1 is SGHRS and CDR2 YFSETQ. The time point label on this specimen signifies: roughly 24 weeks on oral tofacitinib. This specimen's treatment or condition label, interpreted: oral pan-JAK inhibitor, 5-10 mg twice daily. From alopecia areata patients, peripheral blood was collected along with lesional scalp punch biopsies. PBMCs were separated by density centrifugation and stained for CD3, CD4 and CD8, after which CD4+ and CD8+ T cells were sorted on a FACSAria.

The TCR sequence derives from a human donor with alopecia areata. The sequenced sample was CD4+ T cells sorted from blood, obtained at week 24, from a patient treated with tofacitinib. Recombination joined TRBV5-1 with TRBJ2-7; the D segment could be TRBD2, given 6 matching bases. The nucleotide sequence reads as follows: TGCGCCAGCAGGAGGGAGGAAGAGCAGTACTTC. It translates as CASRREEEQYF. The full variable domain, completed from the reference TRBV5-1 and TRBJ2-7 proteins outside the CDR3, reads KAGVTQTPRYLIKTRGQQVTLSCSPISGHRSVSWYQQTPGQGLQFLFEYFSETQRNKGNFPGRFSGRQFSNSRSEMNVSTLELGDSALYLCASRREEEQYFGPGTRLTVT.